One and the same sample provided the 31 T cell receptor beta chains below, sequenced in a study of vaccination and CD4 T cells after COVID-19. Sequenced with the Oncomine TCR Beta short-read assay was DNA taken from cultured CD4+ T cells. Each CDR3 protein is one row after TCRdb ran MiXCR on the PCR reads. The sample holds fewer than 11,000 distinct CDR3 sequences; roughly 25% are singletons and the top ten take more than 45%. These receptors are not linked to any known antigen. As to treatment: approximately 9-day PBMC culture with coronavirus spike peptide pools or control peptides (ViraFEST assay). Material: CD4+ T cells from blood, cultured in vitro, obtained before SARS-CoV-2 vaccination. Receptors originate from a human donor who received a COVID-19 vaccine.

This chain connects TRBV20-1 to TRBJ2-7; 7 nucleotides agree with TRBD1. This CDR3 has 14 amino acids. CDR1 is DFQATT and CDR2 is SNEGSKA in the germline V gene (reference sequence). J was trimmed by 5 bases and V by 7 bases; bases with no gene match: 14. CDR3 sequence: CSGQNRGVSHEQYF. As DNA, the CDR3 is TGCAGTGGACAGAACAGGGGAGTTTCCCACGAGCAGTACTTC.

V gene TRBV20-1 combines with J gene TRBJ1-2, with D tentatively TRBD1 (5 bases). The CDR3 sequence is 13 residues long. With 6 bases removed from V and 7 bases from J, the gap between germline ends came to 18 bases. Germline-derived CDR1 and CDR2 are DFQATT and SNEGSKA (reference sequence). CDR3 sequence (DNA): TGCAGTGCCAAAGAGGGGCGGAGGGGTGGCTACACCTTC. Translating it yields CSAKEGRRGGYTF.

This clonotype is deemed medium-sized. V and J are TRBV24-1 and TRBJ1-2; the match to TRBD1 covers 7 bases. This CDR3 spans 14 amino acids. The junction had 5 bases not matched to a gene; V was cut back by 4 bases and J by 4 bases. Looked up from germline, CDR1 is KGHDR and CDR2 is SFDVKD. Written as DNA, the CDR3 is TGTGCCACCAGTGACACAGGGGCGTCCTATGGCTACACCTTC. This translates into CATSDTGASYGYTF.

This sequence joins TRBV18 and TRBJ2-7, with 7 bases identical to TRBD2. The CDR3 consists of 14 residues. The ends lost 3 bases at V and 0 bases at J; junction bases unmatched: 2. Germline CDR1 reads KGHSH; CDR2 reads LQKENI. CDR3 sequence: CASSPRLASYEQYF. The CDR3 DNA reads TGTGCCAGCTCACCTCGACTAGCCTCCTACGAGCAGTACTTC.

This rearrangement joins TRBV7-3 to TRBJ2-7, with D possibly matching TRBD1 (6 bases). CDR1 and CDR2 (germline): SGHTA, FQGTGA. Trimming removed 4 bases at V and 3 bases at J, with 13 bases between. The CDR3 sequence is 14 residues long. The chain's CDR3 is CASSSPGQGYEQYF. CDR3 coding DNA: TGTGCCAGCAGCTCCCCGGGACAAGGCTACGAGCAGTACTTC.

The chain employs TRBV20-1 and TRBJ2-3; 8 bases agree with TRBD2. Germline V gene lookup returns CDR1 DFQATT and CDR2 SNEGSKA (reference sequence). The CDR3 has 15 residues. J lost 5 bases, V lost 5 bases, and 12 bases had no gene match. Written as DNA, the CDR3 is TGCAGTGCTGGGATTGGCAGCGGGGGTCAAGATACGCAGTATTTT. This codes for CSAGIGSGGQDTQYF.

The rearrangement uses TRBV7-2 and TRBJ2-7; D perhaps matches TRBD1 (7 bases). The V gene's germline CDR1 is SGHTA and CDR2 FQGNSA. This CDR3 comprises 14 residues. Deletions cut 1 base from V and 5 bases from J, with 12 bases between. The CDR3: CASSLEQGGHEQYF. Written as DNA, the CDR3 is TGTGCCAGCAGCTTAGAGCAGGGGGGCCACGAGCAGTACTTC.

This clonotype showed up just a few times. This chain uses TRBV7-9 with TRBJ1-1; D is perhaps TRBD1 (5 bases). The ends were cut back, 0 bases at V and 5 bases at J, with 10 bases in the middle. Germline V lookup: CDR1 SEHNR, CDR2 FQNEAQ (reference sequence). The CDR3 length is 14 residues. In DNA form, the CDR3 reads TGTGCCAGCAGCTTAGCAGGGGAAGGAACTGAAGCTTTCTTT. Its protein product is CASSLAGEGTEAFF.

The rearrangement joins TRBV12-3 or TRBV12-4 to TRBJ2-7, with 11 nucleotides matching TRBD1. Trimming cost V 4 bases and J 4 bases; bases outside gene matches: 6. This CDR3 spans 15 amino acids. CDR3 residues: CASSSGTGGKYEQYF. The CDR3, as DNA: TGTGCCAGCAGTTCTGGGACAGGGGGAAAATACGAGCAGTACTTC.

The chain combines TRBV14 with TRBJ2-7; 7 bases align to TRBD1. The CDR3 sequence is 15 residues long. Looked up from germline, CDR1 is SGHDN and CDR2 is FVKESK. V gave up 4 bases and J gave up 3 bases; unmatched junction bases: 9. CDR3 region: CASSPHRGGFYEQYF. The CDR3 DNA reads TGTGCCAGCAGCCCCCACAGGGGCGGTTTCTACGAGCAGTACTTC.

This chain uses TRBV6-4 with TRBJ2-2, with 7 bases lining up with TRBD1. V shed 6 bases, J shed 2 bases, and the junction held 6 bases outside the gene matches. The CDR3 spans 15 residues. CDR1 MRHNA and CDR2 SNTAGT come from the germline V gene. The CDR3 here is CASRQQGPNTGELFF. In DNA form, the CDR3 reads TGTGCCAGCAGGCAACAGGGGCCCAACACCGGGGAGCTGTTTTTT.

This clonotype was picked up a small number of times. The V gene is TRBV10-1, the J gene TRBJ1-5; D not resolved. This CDR3 is built from 12 residues. The V gene lost 2 bases and the J gene lost 1 base, with 0 bases spanning the gap. The V gene's germline CDR1 is WNHNN and CDR2 SYGVQD (reference sequence). The CDR3 DNA sequence: TGCGCCAGCAGTGAGAGCAATCAGCCCCAGCATTTT. As protein: CASSESNQPQHF.

This clonotype was counted only a few times. CDR3 sequence: CASSEIFTGNYGYTF. DNA for the CDR3: TGCGCCAGCAGCGAAATTTTTACAGGGAACTATGGCTACACCTTC. J is TRBJ1-2 and V is TRBV5-1, with a possible D match to TRBD1 (6 bases). The CDR3 contains 15 residues. V was trimmed by 4 bases and J by 2 bases, leaving 15 bases between them. CDR1 is SGHRS and CDR2 is YFSETQ in the germline V gene.

The chain's CDR3 is CASSGTGDGYTF. CDR3 DNA: TGTGCCAGCAGTGGGACAGGGGACGGCTACACCTTC. The genes are TRBV2 and TRBJ1-2, with 9 bases identical to TRBD1. V lost 4 bases to trimming and J lost 8 bases; unmatched junction nucleotides: 2. CDR3 length equals 12 residues. Looked up from germline, CDR1 is SNHLY and CDR2 is FYNNEI.

This clonotype was seen only a few times. The chain recombines TRBV2 with TRBJ1-2; TRBD1 matches 7 bases. This CDR3 region has 14 residues. The germline gives CDR1 SNHLY, CDR2 FYNNEI. Trimming removed 6 bases from V and 8 bases from J; junction bases left unmatched: 12. The CDR3 DNA reads TGTGCCAGCAGGGGGGACAGAACGGTACAGGGCTACACCTTC. Encoded protein: CASRGDRTVQGYTF.

The V call is TRBV24-1, the J call TRBJ1-2; weak D call: TRBD1 (5 bases). This CDR3 region has 13 residues. Germline CDR1 and CDR2: KGHDR and SFDVKD. Trimming shortened V by 9 bases and J by 2 bases, and 12 bases separated the two germline ends. The CDR3 DNA follows: TGTGCCACCTCCCTGGGGGAAAACTATGGCTACACCTTC. Protein product: CATSLGENYGYTF.

The chain recombines TRBV6-1 with TRBJ2-3, with TRBD1 identical over 10 bases. The CDR3 is 21 residues long. Germline CDR1 is MNHNS and CDR2 is SASEGT. V shed 0 bases and J 7 bases; nucleotides not matched to a gene: 22. The CDR3 region is CASSEASSPRGGTGVSNTQYF. CDR3 in DNA: TGTGCCAGCAGTGAAGCGTCCTCTCCGAGGGGGGGGACAGGGGTTTCGAATACGCAGTATTTT.

V gene TRBV10-3 combines with J gene TRBJ1-6; perhaps TRBD1 as D (6 bases). CDR1 and CDR2 from the germline V gene are ENHRY and SYGVKD. This CDR3 spans 13 amino acids. V lost 5 bases, J lost 7 bases, and 9 bases lay in between. The CDR3: CAISIGQNSPLHF. The CDR3, as DNA: TGTGCCATCAGTATAGGACAGAATTCACCCCTCCACTTT.

The rearrangement uses TRBV30 and TRBJ1-2, with a tentative D call TRBD1 (6 bases). CDR1 GTSNPN and CDR2 SVGIG come from the germline V gene (reference sequence). V was pared by 8 bases and J by 0 bases, with 13 bases between. CDR3 size: 13 residues. CDR3 loop: CAATGLTNYGYTF. CDR3 sequence (DNA): TGTGCCGCAACAGGGTTAACTAACTATGGCTACACCTTC.

The chain recombines TRBV20-1 with TRBJ2-3, with 9 nucleotides matching TRBD2. There are 15 residues in the CDR3. The V and J ends lost 1 base and 3 bases, in that order; junction bases with no gene match: 5. Germline CDR1 is DFQATT and CDR2 is SNEGSKA (reference sequence). The CDR3 bases are TGCAGTGCTAGAGTCGGCGGGGGGGCGACAGATACGCAGTATTTT. It yields the protein CSARVGGGATDTQYF.

V usage is TRBV9 and J usage is TRBJ1-6, with D possibly being TRBD1 (6 bases). The CDR3 has 15 residues. Germline CDR1 is SGDLS and CDR2 is YYNGEE. V lost 0 bases to trimming and J lost 9 bases, with 13 bases between them. CDR3 residues: CASSVGGRGASPLHF. CDR3 nucleotides: TGTGCCAGCAGCGTAGGGGGCAGGGGTGCTTCACCCCTCCACTTT.

This clonotype was found a few times. The chain carries TRBV30 and TRBJ2-6; D not certain. The CDR3 length is 12 residues. In germline, CDR1 is GTSNPN, CDR2 SVGIG (reference sequence). The ends were cut back, 4 bases at V and 2 bases at J, with 3 bases in the middle. The CDR3 DNA sequence: TGTGCCTGGAATCCTGGGGCCAACGTCCTGACTTTC. Residues: CAWNPGANVLTF.

J is TRBJ2-3 and V is TRBV20-1; TRBD1 is a possible D gene (6 bases). From germline, CDR1 is DFQATT and CDR2 SNEGSKA (reference sequence). The length of the CDR3 is 12 residues. The V end was cut by 5 bases, the J end by 4 bases, with 10 bases between. The CDR3 here is CSAGRGPDTQYF. The CDR3, as DNA: TGCAGTGCTGGCAGGGGTCCAGATACGCAGTATTTT.

A few counts support this clonotype. The chain is built from TRBV6-5 and TRBJ1-3; a weak D match, TRBD1 (6 bases). There are 22 residues in the CDR3. V gave up 2 bases and J gave up 0 bases, with 29 bases separating them. Germline assignment: CDR1 MNHEY and CDR2 SVGAGI. Here the CDR3 DNA reads TGTGCCAGCAGTTACCGCGCATTAGGACAGCTCCTTGACACCGGCTCTGGAAACACCATATATTTT. Translated, it gives CASSYRALGQLLDTGSGNTIYF.

This chain links TRBV20-1 with TRBJ2-6, with D perhaps TRBD1 (5 bases). Germline V gives CDR1 DFQATT, CDR2 SNEGSKA (reference sequence). The CDR3 consists of 16 residues. V was shortened by 0 bases and J by 0 bases, with 9 bases between the two germline ends. The CDR3 coding sequence is TGCAGTGCTAGAGATCGGCAGGGCTCTGGGGCCAACGTCCTGACTTTC. Protein sequence: CSARDRQGSGANVLTF.

The rearrangement links TRBV30 to TRBJ2-4, with D possibly TRBD2 on 7 matching bases. The CDR3 is 14 amino acids. Trimming took off 3 bases at V and 6 bases at J, with 15 bases between the two ends. Germline CDR1 is GTSNPN and CDR2 is SVGIG (reference sequence). The CDR3 here is CAWSLGGAANIQYF. CDR3 DNA sequence: TGTGCCTGGAGCCTGGGGGGGGCCGCAAACATTCAGTACTTC. Filled out from reference TRBV30 and TRBJ2-4, the complete variable domain reads SQTIHQWPATLVQPVGSPLSLECTVEGTSNPNLYWYRQAAGRGLQLLFYSVGIGQISSEVPQNLSASRPQDRQFILSSKKLLLSDSGFYLCAWSLGGAANIQYFGAGTRLSVL.

The CDR3 nucleotides read TGTGCCAGCAGTTACATCAGAGACACTGAAGCTTTCTTT. Protein sequence: CASSYIRDTEAFF. J is TRBJ1-1 and V is TRBV6-5; no definite D call. Trimming shortened V by 2 bases and J by 3 bases, and 7 bases separated the two germline ends. The CDR3 covers 13 residues. Germline V gives CDR1 MNHEY, CDR2 SVGAGI.

The chain has TRBV7-8 and TRBJ1-1, with 8 positions matching TRBD1. There are 14 residues in the CDR3. With V trimmed by 3 bases and J by 0 bases, 0 bases remained unmatched. Germline loops: CDR1 SGHVS, CDR2 FQNEAQ. CDR3 loop: CASSLDRVNTEAFF. CDR3 bases: TGTGCCAGCAGCTTGGACAGGGTGAACACTGAAGCTTTCTTT.

The J gene is TRBJ1-4, the V gene TRBV5-1; 7 bases line up with TRBD1. J gave up 6 bases and V 0 bases, and 2 bases lay outside the gene matches. In germline, CDR1 is SGHRS, CDR2 YFSETQ. This CDR3 comprises 14 residues. The CDR3 DNA reads as TGCGCCAGCAGCTTGGGACAGGGTGATGAAAAACTGTTTTTT. Amino acid sequence: CASSLGQGDEKLFF.

The chain couples TRBV27 to TRBJ2-7; no reliable D call. The CDR3 spans 15 residues. Germline V gives CDR1 MNHEY, CDR2 SMNVEV (reference sequence). Trimming removed 4 bases from V and 4 bases from J, with 17 bases in between. CDR3 sequence (DNA): TGTGCCAGCAGTTCCTTTCCAGGCCCCTCTTACGAGCAGTACTTC. This translates into CASSSFPGPSYEQYF.

This clonotype was detected a few times. This chain uses TRBV19 with TRBJ1-5, with D maybe TRBD1 (5 bases). Germline V lookup: CDR1 LNHDA, CDR2 SQIVND (reference sequence). The V end lost 8 bases, the J end lost 0 bases, and 17 bases lay between the germline ends. The CDR3 loop spans 16 amino acids. This CDR3 is CASWTSTENSNQPQHF. CDR3 sequence (DNA): TGTGCCAGTTGGACCTCGACAGAGAATAGCAATCAGCCCCAGCATTTT.